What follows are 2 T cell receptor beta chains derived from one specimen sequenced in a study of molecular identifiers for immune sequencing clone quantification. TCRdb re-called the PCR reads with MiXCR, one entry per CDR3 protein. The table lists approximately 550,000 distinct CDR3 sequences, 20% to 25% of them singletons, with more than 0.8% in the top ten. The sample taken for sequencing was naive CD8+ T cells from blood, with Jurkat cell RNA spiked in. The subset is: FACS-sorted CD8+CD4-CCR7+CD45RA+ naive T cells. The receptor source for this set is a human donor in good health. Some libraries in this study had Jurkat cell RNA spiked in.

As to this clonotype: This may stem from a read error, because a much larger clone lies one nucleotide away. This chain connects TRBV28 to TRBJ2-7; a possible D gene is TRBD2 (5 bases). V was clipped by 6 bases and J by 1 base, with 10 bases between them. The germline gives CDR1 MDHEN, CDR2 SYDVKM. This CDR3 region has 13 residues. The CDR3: CASRLGLSYEQYF. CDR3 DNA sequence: TGTGCCAGCAGACTAGGGTTGTCCTACGAGCAGTACTTC.

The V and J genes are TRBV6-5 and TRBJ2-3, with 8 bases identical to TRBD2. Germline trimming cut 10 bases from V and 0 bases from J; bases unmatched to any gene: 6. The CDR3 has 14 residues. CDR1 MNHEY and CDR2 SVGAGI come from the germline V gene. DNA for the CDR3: TGTGCCACCAACGGGGGGGGCAGCACAGATACGCAGTATTTT. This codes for CATNGGGSTDTQYF.